The rows below give T cell receptor beta chains drawn from one sample of a study of T cell responses to AZD1222 COVID-19 vaccine. Measured with immunoSEQ multiplex PCR; TCRdb has only the in-frame clones, and not every one. The table has tens of thousands of clones, roughly 84% seen once; the top ten hold roughly 17%. The sample consisted of peripheral blood, taken on day 0 of AZD1222 vaccination. These receptors were obtained from an adult in good health. The CDR3 runs from the conserved cysteine through the conserved F or W. Each record gives: clone size, D gene, J gene, V gene, CDR3 protein, CDR3 DNA. A D gene is named only where the DNA matches it firmly. Size values are once, few and many counts, or a class for expanded clones, and some rows have none.

NA | NA | TRBJ2-3 | TRBV9 | CASSVLSTDTQYF | TGTGCCAGCAGCGTATTAAGCACAGATACGCAGTATTTT
NA | TRBD1 | TRBJ1-1 | TRBV7-2 | CASSRPDRGNTEAFF | TGTGCCAGCAGCAGACCCGACAGGGGGAACACTGAAGCTTTCTTT
once | NA | TRBJ1-2 | TRBV6-2/TRBV6-3 | CASSRLEGYGYTF | TGTGCCAGCAGTAGACTCGAAGGCTATGGCTACACCTTC
NA | TRBD1 | TRBJ2-3 | TRBV5-1 | CASSPGPSTGVNTDTQYF | TGCGCCAGCAGCCCGGGTCCGTCGACAGGGGTGAACACAGATACGCAGTATTTT
NA | TRBD1 | TRBJ1-4 | TRBV4-1 | CASSPGGFEKLFF | TGCGCCAGCAGCCCAGGGGGCTTTGAAAAACTGTTTTTT
NA | TRBD2 | TRBJ2-2 | TRBV9 | CASSPRTRITGELFF | TGTGCCAGCAGCCCTCGGACTAGAATCACCGGGGAGCTGTTTTTT
once | TRBD2 | TRBJ2-7 | TRBV7-8 | CASSLAGGTNEQYF | TGTGCCAGCAGCCTAGCGGGGGGAACCAACGAGCAGTACTTC
NA | NA | TRBJ2-7 | TRBV27 | CASSVQWTAHPYEQYF | TGTGCCAGCAGTGTCCAGTGGACAGCCCACCCATACGAGCAGTACTTC
NA | NA | TRBJ2-2 | TRBV5-6 | CASDQIRQEGNTGELFF | TGTGCCAGCGATCAAATTCGACAGGAAGGGAACACCGGGGAGCTGTTTTTT
NA | TRBD1 | TRBJ1-2 | TRBV6-1 | CASIDFRDRGRGGYTF | TGTGCCAGCATTGACTTCCGGGACAGGGGGCGAGGGGGCTACACCTTC
few | TRBD1 | TRBJ1-4 | TRBV6-5 | CASDRGQRNEKLFF | TGTGCCAGCGACAGGGGGCAAAGGAATGAAAAACTGTTTTTT
few | NA | TRBJ2-5 | TRBV13 | CASSLIQPGTQYF | TGTGCCAGCAGCTTAATACAGCCCGGGACCCAGTACTTC
NA | TRBD1 | TRBJ1-2 | TRBV7-2 | CASSLGTGGTYGYTF | TGTGCCAGCAGCCTCGGGACAGGGGGCACATATGGCTACACCTTC
NA | TRBD1 | TRBJ1-3 | TRBV19 | CASSSRGTAFSGNTIYF | TGTGCCAGTAGTTCCAGGGGGACAGCGTTCTCTGGAAACACCATATATTTT
NA | NA | TRBJ1-2 | TRBV29-1 | CSVGWEGSGNYGYTF | TGCAGCGTTGGCTGGGAGGGGTCTGGGAACTATGGCTACACCTTC
NA | TRBD2 | TRBJ2-3 | TRBV9 | CASSVAGTSVADTQYF | TGTGCCAGCAGCGTAGCAGGGACTAGCGTTGCAGATACGCAGTATTTT
few | NA | TRBJ1-5 | TRBV9 | CASSVVLPRPQHF | TGTGCCAGCAGCGTAGTTTTACCTAGGCCCCAGCATTTT
NA | NA | TRBJ2-7 | TRBV9 | CASSPKIGGRPYEQYF | TGTGCCAGCAGCCCAAAAATCGGGGGCCGCCCCTACGAGCAGTACTTC
NA | TRBD2 | TRBJ2-7 | TRBV3-1/TRBV3-2 | CASSLRGVGEQYF | TGTGCCAGCAGCCTCCGGGGGGTAGGCGAGCAGTACTTC
NA | TRBD1 | TRBJ1-2 | TRBV5-1 | CASTGTGIGYGYTF | TGCGCCAGCACGGGGACAGGGATCGGCTATGGCTACACCTTC
NA | TRBD1 | TRBJ1-5 | TRBV28 | CASAPGTGGNQPQHF | TGTGCCAGCGCACCCGGGACAGGGGGCAATCAGCCCCAGCATTTT
NA | TRBD1 | TRBJ1-2 | TRBV19 | CASSIAGRGREGYTF | TGTGCCAGTAGTATAGCAGGTAGGGGGCGAGAAGGCTACACCTTC
NA | NA | TRBJ2-5 | TRBV15 | CATSRLDSEETQYF | TGTGCCACCAGCAGACTAGACAGCGAAGAGACCCAGTACTTC
NA | NA | TRBJ1-3 | TRBV9 | CASSVGTPDRGNTIYF | TGTGCCAGCAGCGTAGGGACTCCCGACAGAGGAAACACCATATATTTT